Listed below are T cell receptor beta chains from one sample, sequenced in a study of cytomegalovirus exposure and HLA in healthy donors. Assay used: immunoSEQ multiplex PCR; TCRdb lists only in-frame clones, some missing. This table has about 260,000 clones, less than 95% appearing once. The sequencing sample was made of PBMCs. Receptors were obtained from a woman aged 25 to 39 in good health and CMV-seronegative. The CDR3 runs from the conserved cysteine through the conserved F or W. A D gene is named only where the DNA matches it firmly. Part of the rows lack a size; the others show once, few, many or a class for expanded clones.

D	J	size	V	CDR3	DNA
.	TRBJ2-1	.	TRBV4-1	CASSQEGTHSYNEQFF	TGCGCCAGCAGCCAAGAGGGGACCCACTCCTACAATGAGCAGTTCTTC
.	TRBJ2-7	.	TRBV11-2	CASSLVGLTTYEQYF	TGTGCCAGCAGCTTAGTGGGACTGACGACCTACGAGCAGTACTTC
.	TRBJ1-4	.	TRBV15	CATSRAQGSSEKLFF	TGTGCCACCAGCAGAGCTCAGGGTAGCAGTGAAAAACTGTTTTTT
.	TRBJ2-5	.	TRBV6-1	CASSEANDLPGGKRETQYF	TGTGCCAGCAGTGAAGCCAACGACTTACCTGGAGGTAAAAGAGAGACCCAGTACTTC
.	TRBJ2-7	.	TRBV18	CASSPLRAYEQYF	TGTGCCAGCTCACCACTTCGAGCCTACGAGCAGTACTTC
.	TRBJ1-2	.	TRBV19	CATSTELYGYTF	TGTGCCACCTCGACAGAACTCTATGGCTACACCTTC
.	TRBJ2-7	.	TRBV9	CASSVGGDGYEQYF	TGTGCCAGCAGCGTAGGAGGGGATGGCTACGAGCAGTACTTC
.	TRBJ2-7	.	TRBV13	CASSLSGSRSSYEQYF	TGTGCCAGCAGCTTGTCGGGCAGCCGGAGCTCCTACGAGCAGTACTTC
.	TRBJ1-1	.	TRBV6-7	CASRTASNTEAFF	TGTGCCAGTCGGACGGCCTCGAACACTGAAGCTTTCTTT
.	TRBJ2-7	.	TRBV27	CASSFSPGPQGYEQYF	TGTGCCAGCAGTTTCTCGCCGGGACCCCAAGGATACGAGCAGTACTTC
TRBD2	TRBJ2-1	.	TRBV29-1	CSVGGTSSYNEQFF	TGCAGCGTGGGGGGGACTAGCTCCTACAATGAGCAGTTCTTC
.	TRBJ2-1	.	TRBV6-5	CASSGTSYNEQFF	TGTGCCAGCAGTGGGACTTCTTACAATGAGCAGTTCTTC
TRBD2	TRBJ2-1	.	TRBV2	CASSGAGLAAGGYNEQFF	TGTGCCAGCAGTGGGGCGGGACTAGCGGCCGGAGGTTACAATGAGCAGTTCTTC
.	TRBJ1-4	few	TRBV5-1	CASSLEGTPNEKLFF	TGCGCCAGCAGCTTGGAAGGGACGCCGAATGAAAAACTGTTTTTT
.	TRBJ1-2	.	TRBV28	CASSLQGSRGYTF	TGTGCCAGCAGCCTTCAGGGGAGCCGCGGCTACACCTTC
.	TRBJ2-1	once	TRBV2	CASRVSGLDNEQFF	TGTGCCAGCAGAGTTTCAGGACTCGATAATGAGCAGTTCTTC
.	TRBJ2-2	once	TRBV11-3	CASSLGDPGELFF	TGTGCCAGCAGCCTTGGTGACCCCGGGGAGCTGTTTTTT
TRBD2	TRBJ2-1	.	TRBV6-1	CALGAGGGEQFF	TGTGCCCTGGGAGCGGGAGGGGGGGAGCAGTTCTTC
TRBD1	TRBJ1-1	.	TRBV19	CASSMGQQEAFF	TGTGCCAGTAGTATGGGACAGCAGGAAGCTTTCTTT
.	TRBJ2-7	.	TRBV5-5	CASSLYGVIEQYF	TGTGCCAGCAGCTTGTACGGCGTTATCGAGCAGTACTTC
.	TRBJ1-1	.	TRBV30	CAWSLDQNTEAFF	TGTGCCTGGAGTTTGGATCAGAACACTGAAGCTTTCTTT
.	TRBJ2-1	once	TRBV29-1	CSVEAHYNEQFF	TGCAGCGTTGAAGCCCACTACAATGAGCAGTTCTTC
.	TRBJ2-2	.	TRBV7-6	CASSLSVPHGNTGELFF	TGTGCCAGCAGCTTATCGGTTCCCCATGGGAACACCGGGGAGCTGTTTTTT
.	TRBJ2-5	.	TRBV5-4	CASSLPMMGETQYF	TGTGCCAGCAGCTTGCCCATGATGGGGGAGACCCAGTACTTC
.	TRBJ2-7	.	TRBV5-6	CASSSQGMGYEQYF	TGTGCCAGCAGCTCCCAGGGGATGGGGTACGAGCAGTACTTC
.	TRBJ2-7	.	TRBV19	CASSITAISSYEQYF	TGTGCCAGTAGCATAACAGCTATCAGCTCCTACGAGCAGTACTTC
.	TRBJ2-7	.	TRBV20-1	CSADYEQYF	TGCAGTGCGGATTACGAGCAGTACTTC
.	TRBJ2-2	.	TRBV19	CASSISVTGELFF	TGTGCCAGTAGTATTAGCGTGACCGGGGAGCTGTTTTTT
TRBD2	TRBJ2-2	.	TRBV5-1	CASSSGLAGGPVTGELFF	TGCGCCAGCAGCTCGGGACTAGCGGGAGGGCCGGTCACCGGGGAGCTGTTTTTT
.	TRBJ2-5	.	TRBV2	CASSEVRGSQKTQYF	TGTGCCAGCAGTGAAGTAAGGGGCAGCCAAAAGACCCAGTACTTC
.	TRBJ2-7	.	TRBV28	CASSLAAYEQYF	TGTGCCAGCAGTTTGGCCGCCTACGAGCAGTACTTC
TRBD2	TRBJ2-7	.	TRBV7-2	CASSLGLAGLYEQYF	TGTGCCAGCAGCTTAGGACTAGCGGGCCTCTACGAGCAGTACTTC
TRBD2	TRBJ2-1	once	TRBV30	CAWSVRGGRANEQFF	TGTGCCTGGAGTGTACGAGGCGGGAGGGCCAATGAGCAGTTCTTC
.	TRBJ2-7	.	TRBV7-9	CASSEVAFHEQYF	TGTGCCAGCAGCGAGGTAGCGTTCCACGAGCAGTACTTC
TRBD1	TRBJ2-4	few	TRBV29-1	CSVVGDREGNIQYF	TGCAGCGTTGTGGGGGACAGGGAAGGAAACATTCAGTACTTC
TRBD2	TRBJ2-7	.	TRBV28	CASSPHSGRDEQYF	TGTGCCAGCAGTCCCCATAGCGGGAGGGACGAGCAGTACTTC
TRBD2	TRBJ2-5	.	TRBV19	CASGSLAGGETQYF	TGTGCCAGTGGCTCCCTAGCGGGAGGAGAGACCCAGTACTTC
.	TRBJ1-1	.	TRBV18	CASSPAFGIMNTEAFF	TGTGCCAGCTCACCCGCCTTTGGAATAATGAACACTGAAGCTTTCTTT